Sequencing of this T cell receptor beta chain was carried out in a study of cytomegalovirus exposure and HLA in healthy donors. Study-level points and caveats: As a later analysis revealed, the rate of TCR association differed by HLA locus, with DRB1 most and HLA-C fewest.

Primers included in the PCR were 60 Vbeta and 13 Jbeta primers. Sequencing used immunoSEQ multiplex PCR; TCRdb keeps in-frame clones, though not all of them. The data contain 150,000 to 200,000 clones, 75% to 90% of them singletons. For this clone: Its target is not known.

Trimming left V 6 bases short and J 6 bases short, with 9 bases between. Germline CDR1 is SGHTS and CDR2 is YDEGEE. The length of the CDR3 is 12 residues. Source material: PBMCs. The chain recombines TRBV5-8 with TRBJ2-2; D is undetermined. The sequence derives from a girl aged 2 to 9 in good health and CMV-seropositive. CDR3 nucleotides: TGTGCCAGCACAAGTCGGGCCGGGGAGCTGTTTTTT. Protein product: CASTSRAGELFF.